A selection of T cell receptor beta chains follows, all from one sample in a study of blood T cells in healthy people across ages. TCRdb reprocessed the 5' RACE reads via MiXCR and lists one record per CDR3 protein. The sample holds over 600,000 distinct CDR3 sequences, around 21% seen once. The sequenced material came from blood. The receptors derive from a man in his 70s in good health. The CDR3 runs from the conserved cysteine through the conserved F or W. Fields, in order: clone size, J gene, D gene, V gene, CDR3 length, CDR3 DNA, CDR3 protein. The D gene is left open where the match is weak. Some rows have no size entry. The others give once, few or many, or a class for an expanded clone.

few	TRBJ2-5	.	TRBV18	15	TGTGCCAGCTCACAGGACCGCGCGGGGAGAGAGACCCAGTACTTC	CASSQDRAGRETQYF
few	TRBJ2-7	TRBD2	TRBV29-1	15	TGCACCTTCGTACCGGGACTAGCGGCGAACTACGAGCAGTACTTC	CTFVPGLAANYEQYF
.	TRBJ1-1	.	TRBV9	15	TGTGCCAGCAGCGTAGCTTCTCGGGGGAACACTGAAGCTTTCTTT	CASSVASRGNTEAFF
few	TRBJ2-7	.	TRBV2	15	TGTGCCAGCAGTGACTTGACAGGGGAGGGCTACGAGCAGTACTTC	CASSDLTGEGYEQYF
.	TRBJ1-2	.	TRBV20-1	13	TGCAGTGCTAGACCCCCGGAGAACTATGGCTACACCTTC	CSARPPENYGYTF
.	TRBJ2-7	TRBD2	TRBV11-2	22	TGTGCCAGCAGCTTAAGGGGACAGGGGTTTGGACTAGCGGGAGACAATTTCTACGAGCAGTACTTC	CASSLRGQGFGLAGDNFYEQYF
.	TRBJ1-2	.	TRBV5-1	13	TGCGCCAGCAGCCAGGGTTTTATCTATGGCTACACCTTC	CASSQGFIYGYTF
many	TRBJ2-5	TRBD2	TRBV5-1	16	TGCGCCAGCACATTCCAGACTAGCGGGAGCGAAGAGACCCAGTACTTC	CASTFQTSGSEETQYF
few	TRBJ2-7	.	TRBV20-1	14	TGCAGTGCTAGAGATGAGGGCAGGGGCTACGAGCAGTACTTC	CSARDEGRGYEQYF
.	TRBJ1-2	.	TRBV20-1	11	TGCAGTGCTAGGAAGAATTATGGCTACACCTTC	CSARKNYGYTF
.	TRBJ1-1	.	TRBV11-1	13	TGTGCCAGCAGCGCCCGCCCGGGGACTGAAGCTTTCTTT	CASSARPGTEAFF
.	TRBJ2-7	TRBD2	TRBV7-2	17	TGTGCCAGCAGCTTAAGGACTAGTGGTTGGGACTCCTACGAGCAGTACTTC	CASSLRTSGWDSYEQYF
.	TRBJ1-4	.	TRBV19	13	TGTGCCAGCCTGGGACCGACTAATGAAAAACTGTTTTTT	CASLGPTNEKLFF
many	TRBJ1-1	.	TRBV14	13	TGTGCCAGCAGTCCAAGTTTGAACACTGAAGCTTTCTTT	CASSPSLNTEAFF
few	TRBJ2-2	.	TRBV7-6	15	TGTGCCAGCAGCTTTCCTAGCCTGGGCACCGGGGAGCTGTTTTTT	CASSFPSLGTGELFF
.	TRBJ2-4	TRBD1	TRBV12-3/TRBV12-4	14	TGTGCCAGCAGTTTTTCAGGGGGCTTGAACATTCAGTACTTC	CASSFSGGLNIQYF
.	TRBJ1-2	TRBD1	TRBV5-4	13	TGTGCCAGCAGCTCACAGGGGTTGGATGGTTACACCTTC	CASSSQGLDGYTF
.	TRBJ2-1	.	TRBV2	13	TGCGCCAGTAGGCCTCGTCAGTACAATGAGCAGTTCTTC	CASRPRQYNEQFF
few	TRBJ2-7	.	TRBV18	15	TGTGCCAGCTCACCACCGTGGGGGGCCTCCGGCGAGCAGTACTTC	CASSPPWGASGEQYF
many	TRBJ1-5	.	TRBV7-9	13	TGTGCCAGCAGCTTTGGGGGACGGCAGCCCCAGCATTTT	CASSFGGRQPQHF
.	TRBJ2-7	TRBD1	TRBV11-2	15	TGTGCCAGCAGCCGTGACAGGGTTTCCCTCTACGAGCAGTACTTC	CASSRDRVSLYEQYF
many	TRBJ2-7	TRBD1	TRBV4-3	15	TGCGCCAGCAGCCAAGAATGGGACAGGGGTTACGAGCAGTACTTC	CASSQEWDRGYEQYF
few	TRBJ1-4	.	TRBV20-1	15	TGCAGTGCTAGTGGAGGGGAGCAGGCTAATGAAAAACTGTTTTTT	CSASGGEQANEKLFF
.	TRBJ1-2	.	TRBV4-2	15	TGTGCCAGCAGCCAAGCGGGGCCCAGGTCGGGTGGCTACACCTTC	CASSQAGPRSGGYTF
.	TRBJ2-7	.	TRBV5-1	15	TGCGCCAGCCGACCTCCGGCCGATAGCTCCTACGAGCAGTACTTC	CASRPPADSSYEQYF
.	TRBJ2-6	.	TRBV27	14	TGTGCCAGCAGTTTAAGGGAAGGGGCCAACGTCCTGACTTTC	CASSLREGANVLTF
many	TRBJ1-6	TRBD1	TRBV12-3/TRBV12-4	14	TGTGCCAGCTCCCGGGACAGGGGCAATTCACCCCTCCACTTT	CASSRDRGNSPLHF
few	TRBJ1-4	.	TRBV27	14	TGTGCCAGCAGTTTTCGGGACACTAGGGAAAAACTGTTTTTT	CASSFRDTREKLFF
few	TRBJ1-5	.	TRBV6-6	19	TGTGCCAGCAGTCCCTCTATTTCCGGGGCAGGGGCGCTCAATCAGCCCCAGCATTTT	CASSPSISGAGALNQPQHF
few	TRBJ2-4	.	TRBV12-3/TRBV12-4	15	TGTGCCAGCAGTTTATTCGAGGGTCCGGGAAACATTCAGTACTTC	CASSLFEGPGNIQYF
.	TRBJ2-7	.	TRBV14	11	TGTGCCAGCAGCCAAGGGCCTAAGCAGTACTTC	CASSQGPKQYF
few	TRBJ2-4	.	TRBV6-2/TRBV6-3	14	TGTGCCAGCAGTTACACACAGATCAAAAACATTCAGTACTTC	CASSYTQIKNIQYF
.	TRBJ2-7	.	TRBV10-3	13	TGTGCCATCAGTGAGTCGACAGGCCTCGAGCAGTACTTC	CAISESTGLEQYF
many	TRBJ1-4	.	TRBV5-1	15	TGCGCCAGCAGCTTGGGACACACAACTAATGAAAAACTGTTTTTT	CASSLGHTTNEKLFF
few	TRBJ2-1	.	TRBV11-2	15	TGTGCCAGCGGAGATCAGGCTAGCTCCTACAATGAGCAGTTCTTC	CASGDQASSYNEQFF
.	TRBJ2-3	.	TRBV11-2	11	TGTGCCAGCAGGGGGTTAGGTACGCAGTATTTT	CASRGLGTQYF
.	TRBJ1-5	.	TRBV15	14	TGTGCCACCAGCAGCGGGCCCGACGGTCAGCCCCAGCATTTT	CATSSGPDGQPQHF
few	TRBJ1-3	.	TRBV6-5	14	TGTGCCAGCAGTCTGGGGGTGGCTGGAAACACCATATATTTT	CASSLGVAGNTIYF
.	TRBJ2-3	TRBD2	TRBV27	15	TGTGCCAGCAGTTTTGGACTAGCGGGCACAGATACGCAGTATTTT	CASSFGLAGTDTQYF
few	TRBJ2-2	.	TRBV5-1	16	TGCGCCAGCACCCCCGGCAGTGAACAGAACACCGGGGAGCTGTTTTTT	CASTPGSEQNTGELFF
few	TRBJ2-5	TRBD2	TRBV20-1	15	TGCAGTGCTAGAGTCCTGACTAGCGGGAGCCCTGTCCAGTACTTC	CSARVLTSGSPVQYF
.	TRBJ2-7	.	TRBV7-9	15	TGTGCCAGCAGCGCGACCGAACTACCCTCCTACGAGCAGTACTTC	CASSATELPSYEQYF
.	TRBJ2-1	TRBD1	TRBV28	12	TGTGCCAGCAGTGTGACAGGGGGGGAGCAGTTCTTC	CASSVTGGEQFF
.	TRBJ1-4	TRBD1	TRBV5-5	15	TGTGCCAGCAGCTTGCTCGACAGGGATAATGAAAAACTGTTTTTT	CASSLLDRDNEKLFF
.	TRBJ2-7	.	TRBV29-1	14	TGCAGCGCTGCAGGAGGAAGGGGCGCGTACGAGCAGTACTTC	CSAAGGRGAYEQYF
many	TRBJ2-5	.	TRBV2	12	TGTGCCAGCAGTGAAGCGCGGGAGACCCAGTACTTC	CASSEARETQYF
few	TRBJ2-2	.	TRBV7-9	15	TGTGCCAGCACGTTATCAGGGTCGAACACCGGGGAGCTGTTTTTT	CASTLSGSNTGELFF
.	TRBJ2-7	TRBD2	TRBV6-6	14	TGTGCCAGCAGTTATGGAGCGGGAGCGAACGAGCAGTACTTC	CASSYGAGANEQYF
few	TRBJ2-2	.	TRBV20-1	15	TGCAGTGCTAGAGAGGCAGGAGTGAACACCGGGGAGCTGTTTTTT	CSAREAGVNTGELFF
.	TRBJ2-1	TRBD2	TRBV5-1	17	TGCGCCAGCAGCTCGGCCCCTAGCGGGAGCTCCTACAATGAGCAGTTCTTC	CASSSAPSGSSYNEQFF